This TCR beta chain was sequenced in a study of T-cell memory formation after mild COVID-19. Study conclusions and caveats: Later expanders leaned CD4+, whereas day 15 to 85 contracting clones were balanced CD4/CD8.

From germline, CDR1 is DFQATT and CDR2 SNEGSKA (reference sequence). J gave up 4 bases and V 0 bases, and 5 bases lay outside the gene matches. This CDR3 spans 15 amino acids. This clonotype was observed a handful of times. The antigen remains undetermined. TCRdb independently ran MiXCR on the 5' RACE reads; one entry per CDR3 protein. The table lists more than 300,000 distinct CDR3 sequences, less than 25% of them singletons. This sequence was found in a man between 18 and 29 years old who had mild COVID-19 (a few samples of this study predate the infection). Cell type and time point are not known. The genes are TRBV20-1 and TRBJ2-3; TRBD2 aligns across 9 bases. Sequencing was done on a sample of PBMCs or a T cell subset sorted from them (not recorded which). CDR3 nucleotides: TGCAGTGCTAGAGATACCCTAGCGGGGTCAGATACGCAGTATTTT. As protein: CSARDTLAGSDTQYF.